This T cell receptor beta chain comes out of a study of cytomegalovirus exposure and HLA in healthy donors (TCRdb year 2017). About the investigation overall: An earlier analysis of some 620 of the donors reported 276 Gb of sequence data and 100 million to 120 million unique TCR beta sequences obtained from around 190 million T cells. Roughly 290 gigabases of sequencing data and around 80 million unique TCR sequences made up an early release that covered around 640 HLA-typed donors. The genetic ancestry cluster associated with self-reported Caucasian donors included 70% to 85% of the roughly 400 genotyped donors. The study aimed to test whether signatures of past pathogen exposure could be identified by cataloging public T cell receptors. The study used immunosequencing to profile the T cell repertoires of 670 or so subjects and linked those repertoires to cytomegalovirus serostatus. Besides the first cohort of around 670 subjects, a separate validation cohort made up of over 100 different subjects was used. To predict cytomegalovirus infection status, the study combined high-throughput TCR immunosequencing, statistical association of individual TCRs with disease status, and machine learning. To study patterns of TCR occurrence, a later analysis re-analyzed previously published TCR beta repertoires from hundreds of donors and added high-resolution HLA genotyping. In the later analysis, no new phenotypic data were used to find candidate immune exposures; instead, reliance was placed on TCR beta sequences and their occurrence across donors. An earlier analysis of 587 of the donors used high-throughput TCR beta sequencing to judge whether each TCR beta V gene segment behaved as functional or pseudogenic. Donor age, sex, ethnicity and CMV serostatus were compiled together with the repertoire data. In a later genetic analysis, genome-wide SNP genotypes for about 60% of the 666 donors were used, and that subset was treated as a discovery cohort. All discovery cohort repertoires had been generated using a single sequencing platform. Class I and class II HLA loci were covered by the typing at four-digit resolution. Typing coverage varied by locus: about 629-630 donors for A, B, C, DRB1 and DQB1; more than 500 for DQA1; around 570 for DPA1; some 470 for DPB1. Several DR-DQ haplotypes were treated as single units for association and clustering because of strong linkage in the cohort. Among a few hundred genotyped donors of the cohort, an average of about 240,000 unique TCR beta nucleotide sequences were sequenced per donor, roughly 20% of them non-productive.

Study-wide findings and limitations: It was suggested by the authors that the approach could potentially be generalized to other disease states and immunological phenotypes. Because HLA typing was missing for some donors at each locus, association tests included only the typed subset. A group of highly shared sequence variants was considered likely to be a technical artifact of the sequencing pipeline. A later analysis found that HLA-associated TCR beta chains were more clonally expanded and had lower generation probabilities than equally common non-associated chains. Sequencing depth was assumed to be roughly uniform across donors in the presence/absence analyses, though that assumption may not hold. A later analysis reported that several top co-occurrence clusters appeared linked to parvovirus B19, influenza, CMV and Epstein-Barr virus. In a later genetic analysis, a missense DCLRE1C variant was associated with V-gene and J-gene trimming of TCR beta chains, and the association was replicated in an independent cohort. When HLA alleles, especially DR and DQ, strongly co-occurred, TCR associations were difficult to assign to individual alleles. The earlier analysis of some 560 of the donors excluded about 16 rarely observed V segments, including chromosome 9 orphons, because counts were too low. In a later analysis, the rate of TCR association differed among HLA loci, with DRB1 alleles having the most associated TCRs and HLA-C alleles having the fewest. A total of 150 to 200 TCR beta chains were listed by the study as associated with cytomegalovirus. A further reported finding was that TCR beta sequences accurately predicted the HLA-A and HLA-B alleles for most subjects in the first cohort. In vitro tests confirmed that a few of the cytomegalovirus-associated TCR beta chains recognize cytomegalovirus antigens. In this cohort, only TCR beta chains were sequenced, and detectable features were limited by the absence of alpha or paired-chain data. Some IMGT-functional V segments, including TRBV6-2 and TRBV6-3, could not be distinguished by the 87-base-pair reads and were therefore excluded. Immune exposure information for the cohort was limited to CMV serostatus. The classifier was reported to diagnose cytomegalovirus status with high specificity and sensitivity in both the original cohort and the validation cohort. In a later genetic analysis, fewer N-insertions in productive TCRs were reported among donors in an Asian-associated ancestry cluster than the roughly 640-donor mean. According to a later analysis, most CMV-associated TCR beta chains appeared to be HLA-restricted, and the HLA associations seemed to be driven largely by CMV exposure. An earlier analysis of 450 to 750 of the donors showed that most TCR beta V segments appeared in productive rearrangements either about 90% or about 30% of the time, which broadly matched IMGT annotations. In a later analysis, some 18,000 TCR beta sequences were associated with specific HLA alleles at a false discovery rate of 0.05. Most TCR sequences were seen in very few donors, while some public TCRs were found in many individuals. Linkage disequilibrium might explain the correlated functional status among segregating V segments, but an unknown experimental factor could not be ruled out.

The cohort was made up of 666 healthy bone marrow donors. All cohort members were sampled while nominally healthy, although unrecorded immune exposures were likely present. The donor was CMV seronegative and was included in the group of about 400 seronegative cohort members. A peripheral blood sample was provided by each donor, and peripheral blood mononuclear cells were used for TCR beta sequencing. The Qiagen DNeasy Blood Extraction Kit was used to extract genomic DNA from the blood cell samples. The library was generated by the immunoSEQ multiplex PCR assay. For the multiplex PCR, a mixture combining 60 forward primers for TCR Vbeta segments and 13 reverse primers for TCR Jbeta segments was used. Amplification of the CDR3 region of rearranged TCR beta genes was performed with a multiplex PCR assay on genomic DNA. Amplified TCR beta libraries were sequenced as 87-base-pair reads on the Illumina HiSeq System. The published analysis was carried out like this. Across the 640 or so repertoires, a later analysis counted 78 million or so unique TCR beta chains, roughly 11 million of which were shared by at least two donors. A nearest-neighbor algorithm error-corrected the raw reads and collapsed the reads into unique sequences, merging closely related sequences to remove PCR and sequencing errors. Alignment of CDR3 sequences to IMGT reference sequences was used to assign V, D and J gene segments. For a sequence to be retained, a match of at least six nucleotides was required to both a V gene segment and a J gene segment. Rearrangements were classified as productive when the CDR3 lacked stop codons and remained in frame with V and J, and all other rearrangements were classified as non-productive. Following IMGT convention, CDR3 was defined as the stretch from the second conserved V-encoded cysteine up to the conserved J-encoded phenylalanine. Sequences without an unambiguous match to a single V gene segment were excluded from the earlier analysis of about 600 of the donors. An earlier analysis of several hundred of the donors called V segments functional above 56.7% productive rearrangements and segregating when the between-donor standard deviation exceeded 5%. A statistical classification framework was built for diagnosing cytomegalovirus status from the catalog of TCR beta chain sequences. In a later analysis, V and J genes were assigned by comparing TCR nucleotide sequences against IMGT/GENE-DB human TR gene sequences. A later analysis assigned CDR3 sequences and most-parsimonious VDJ recombination scenarios with the TCRdist pipeline. In a later analysis, every TCR beta chain was defined by the combination of its CDR3 amino acid sequence and its V-gene family, and reads without a unique V-gene family were dropped. A later analysis removed roughly 590 highly shared, low-generation-probability nucleotide sequences to deal with suspected cross-contamination and a sequencing artifact. In a later analysis, a clonal expansion index was calculated for each public chain from normalized within-repertoire ranks of inferred template counts. A later analysis computed generation probabilities with a VDJ recombination model fitted to out-of-frame rearrangements, and checked the results against IGoR. In a later analysis, hypergeometric tests were used to score TCR-TCR, TCR-HLA and TCR-CMV co-occurrence, with a repertoire-size bias correction applied to TCR pairs. A later analysis estimated false discovery rates by permuting HLA or CMV assignments 20 times. A later analysis grouped co-occurring TCRs with DBSCAN, adding TCRdist sequence similarity when clustering within HLA-allele-positive subsets. Repertoires with fewer than 30,000 or more than 120,000 public chains were left out of co-occurrence clustering, as were a handful of repertoires with anomalous nucleotide sharing. Sourced from immuneACCESS, this table was stored by TCRdb with only in-frame sequences that have V and J called. A share of the clones is absent; for the studies checked, an unresolved V gene accounts for under half, and the remainder has no known explanation. From that table come the V and J calls and clone size; the DNA was used to work out D and trimming. The table for this sample lists around 50,000 clones. The top ten hold approximately 7% of the sample.

About this clone: There is no known antigen for this receptor.

The germline V gene (reference sequence) provides CDR1 SEHNR and CDR2 FQNEAQ. Measured from the cysteine to the phenylalanine, the CDR3 is 17 residues long. Solely the CDR3 DNA is kept, with 51 bases framed from the first base. V is pruned by 2 bases and J by 6 bases, leaving 12 bases of the junction without a gene match. This TCR was recovered from a woman in her 40s in good health and CMV-seronegative. Sequenced: PBMCs. The sequence links TRBV7-9 to TRBJ2-1, with 8 bases in between that match TRBD2. The DNA is as follows: TGTGCCAGCAGCTTACTGGCTAGCGGGTTACCTTCCAATGAGCAGTTCTTC. It translates to CASSLLASGLPSNEQFF. The CDR3, completed at both ends by the reference TRBV7-9 and TRBJ2-1 genes, gives the full variable domain DTGVSQNPRHKITKRGQNVTFRCDPISEHNRLYWYRQTLGQGPEFLTYFQNEAQLEKSRLLSDRFSAERPKGSFSTLEIQRTEQGDSAMYLCASSLLASGLPSNEQFFGPGTRLTVL.